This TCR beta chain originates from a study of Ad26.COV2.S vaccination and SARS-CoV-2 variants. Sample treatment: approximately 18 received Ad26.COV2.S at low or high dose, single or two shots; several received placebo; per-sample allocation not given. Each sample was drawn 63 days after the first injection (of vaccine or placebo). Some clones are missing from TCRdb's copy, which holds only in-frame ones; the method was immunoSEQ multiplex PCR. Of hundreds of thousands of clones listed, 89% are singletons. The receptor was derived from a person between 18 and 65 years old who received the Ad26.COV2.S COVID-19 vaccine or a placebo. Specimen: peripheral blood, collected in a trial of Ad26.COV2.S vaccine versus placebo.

The CDR3 coding sequence is TGTGCCAGTAGTATTGGCAGGGGAAGAGAAGAGACCCAGTACTTC. Its translation: CASSIGRGREETQYF. The chain employs TRBV19 and TRBJ2-5, with D possibly matching TRBD1 (6 bases). The CDR3 length is 15 residues. Trimming shortened V by 3 bases and J by 3 bases, and 14 bases separated the two germline ends. The V gene's germline CDR1 is LNHDA and CDR2 SQIVND (reference sequence). The entire variable domain, with the rest obtained from reference TRBV19 and TRBJ2-5, is as follows: DGGITQSPKYLFRKEGQNVTLSCEQNLNHDAMYWYRQDPGQGLRLIYYSQIVNDFQKGDIAEGYSVSREKKESFPLTVTSAQKNPTAFYLCASSIGRGREETQYFGPGTRLLVL.